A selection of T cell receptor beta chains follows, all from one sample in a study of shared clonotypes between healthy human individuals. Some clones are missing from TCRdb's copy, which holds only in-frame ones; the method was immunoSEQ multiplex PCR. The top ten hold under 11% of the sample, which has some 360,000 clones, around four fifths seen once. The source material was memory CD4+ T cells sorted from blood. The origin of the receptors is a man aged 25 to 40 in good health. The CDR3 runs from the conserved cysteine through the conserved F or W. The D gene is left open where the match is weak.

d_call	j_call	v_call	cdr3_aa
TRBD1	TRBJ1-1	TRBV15	CATSSGTGAQGTEAFF
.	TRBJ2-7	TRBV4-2	CASSQAPGTDYEQYF
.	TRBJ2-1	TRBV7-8	CASSDEEAGYNEQFF
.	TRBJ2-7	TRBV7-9	CASSPRAEEEQYF
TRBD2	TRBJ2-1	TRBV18	CASSPLIVSSGGTYNEQFF
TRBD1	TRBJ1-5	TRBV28	CASSLYGQGQPQHF
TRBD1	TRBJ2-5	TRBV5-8	CASSLGTGEQETQYF
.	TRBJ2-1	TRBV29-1	CSVDGGEFF
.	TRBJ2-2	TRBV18	CASSPPSTGKMFF
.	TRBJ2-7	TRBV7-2	CASRIRGASYEQYF
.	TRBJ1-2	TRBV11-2	CASSLGQAYGYTF